This is a list of T cell receptor beta chains from one sample in a study of blood T cell repertoires in COVID-19. The assay was immunoSEQ multiplex PCR, and TCRdb's table has in-frame clones only and misses some. This table holds 200,000 to 250,000 clones, 86% found once. Sequencing was done on a sample of peripheral blood. These TCRs come from a woman aged 80 or older with COVID-19, enrolled during active disease. The conserved cysteine and the conserved F or W are not part of the CDR3 here.

len	v_gene	j_gene	CDR3aa
11	TRBV18	TRBJ1-2	ASSPGTGRGYT
11	TRBV5-1	TRBJ2-5	ASSLTRKETQY
14	TRBV5-1	TRBJ2-1	ASSLVGGTSYNEQF
13	TRBV3-1/TRBV3-2	TRBJ2-5	ASSDLSGVQETQY
13	TRBV2	TRBJ1-5	ASSAYTGPNQPQH
13	TRBV11-1	TRBJ1-6	ASSLRTGGSSPLH
16	TRBV28	TRBJ1-5	ASSSGKQPGQQNQPQH
12	TRBV19	TRBJ2-6	ASNRGTGANVLT
12	TRBV4-2	TRBJ2-7	ASSPRQGAYEQY
12	TRBV7-3	TRBJ1-1	ASSPGSRRTEAF
10	TRBV28	TRBJ1-5	AIMSNNQPQH
12	TRBV7-3	TRBJ2-1	ASSLSTTYNEQF
13	TRBV6-5	TRBJ1-1	ASRDSYKMNTEAF
10	TRBV28	TRBJ1-6	ASRPGGSPLH
11	TRBV19	TRBJ2-2	ATGGIGPGELF
11	TRBV5-6	TRBJ1-5	ASSLTRDQPQH
14	TRBV15	TRBJ2-3	ATSRNSGGSTDTQY
13	TRBV7-2	TRBJ2-5	ASSRMGGPQETQY
13	TRBV3-1/TRBV3-2	TRBJ1-4	ASSQAGTGGEKLF
14	TRBV11-1	TRBJ2-3	ASSWAASGGPPTQY
12	TRBV11-2	TRBJ1-1	ASSLRSSGGEAF
14	TRBV5-4	TRBJ1-4	ASSLGTGSTNEKLF
12	TRBV5-6	TRBJ1-4	ASSKQGEGEKLF
13	TRBV5-4	TRBJ2-2	ASRPRQANTGELF
13	TRBV5-1	TRBJ1-2	ASSSQVGPNYGYT
10	TRBV3-1/TRBV3-2	TRBJ2-3	ASSQSGYTQY
12	TRBV5-1	TRBJ1-3	ASSLAVPGNTIY
11	TRBV28	TRBJ1-2	ASSFRGEGGYT
12	TRBV18	TRBJ1-4	ASSITMESEKLF